This T cell receptor beta chain was captured by sequencing in a study of cytomegalovirus exposure and HLA in healthy donors. PCR amplification relied on 60 Vbeta primers (plus 13 Jbeta primers). This table comes from immunoSEQ multiplex PCR, and its TCRdb copy is limited to in-frame clones, with some not included. The table has a few hundred thousand clones, roughly 91% seen once. Per germline, CDR1 SQVTM and CDR2 ANQGSEA. The V and J ends lost 5 bases and 7 bases respectively, with 6 bases between them. The CDR3 runs to 10 residues. This TCR came from a girl between 2 and 10 years old in good health and CMV-seronegative. This rearrangement joins TRBV29-1 to TRBJ2-1; D is unclear. The specimen sequenced was PBMCs. The CDR3 sequence: CSVYANEQFF. The CDR3 bases are TGCAGCGTTTATGCGAATGAGCAGTTCTTC.